A selection of T cell receptor beta chains follows, all from one sample in a study of post-analysis software for immune sequencing data. TCRdb analysed the PCR reads with MiXCR anew, one entry per CDR3 protein. The table lists hundreds of thousands of distinct CDR3 sequences, 55% to 60% of them singletons. Sequencing input: blood. Every receptor here comes from a girl aged 2-10 years with multiple sclerosis. CDR3s include the opening cysteine and the closing phenylalanine or tryptophan. D genes are given only for firm matches. Expanded clones get a size class; other rows say once, few or many, or leave the size out.

once	TRBJ2-1	16	TRBV3-1	TRBD1	CASSQGQGAKYNEQFF	TGTGCCAGCAGCCAAGGACAGGGGGCAAAGTACAATGAGCAGTTCTTC
NA	TRBJ2-5	18	TRBV7-2	TRBD2	CASSLDRPLAGHQETQYF	TGTGCCAGCAGCTTAGATCGGCCTCTAGCGGGGCACCAAGAGACCCAGTACTTC
many	TRBJ2-1	15	TRBV12-3/TRBV12-4	TRBD2	CASSFGRGSYNEQFF	TGTGCCAGCAGTTTCGGGAGGGGCTCCTACAATGAGCAGTTCTTC
NA	TRBJ1-6	15	TRBV6-5	TRBD1	CASSRQTGGNSPLHF	TGTGCCAGCAGTCGACAGACAGGGGGTAATTCACCCCTCCACTTT
NA	TRBJ1-6	14	TRBV5-5	NA	CASSRGADNSPLHF	TGTGCCAGCAGCCGGGGGGCAGATAATTCACCCCTCCACTTT
NA	TRBJ1-5	15	TRBV29-1	TRBD1	CSVTGTGIGNQPQHF	TGCAGCGTTACCGGGACAGGGATCGGCAATCAGCCCCAGCATTTT
NA	TRBJ2-7	15	TRBV12-3/TRBV12-4	NA	CASSLTGSSSYEQYF	TGTGCCAGCAGTCTTACAGGGTCATCATCCTACGAGCAGTACTTC
NA	TRBJ2-1	15	TRBV20-1	TRBD2	CSASSGMSSYNEQFF	TGCAGTGCTTCTAGCGGAATGAGCTCCTACAATGAGCAGTTCTTC
NA	TRBJ2-5	15	TRBV10-3	TRBD2	CAISPGLARLQTQYF	TGTGCCATCAGCCCGGGACTAGCGAGGTTGCAGACCCAGTACTTC
NA	TRBJ2-7	13	TRBV6-1	TRBD1	CASSHDRAYEQYF	TGTGCCAGCAGCCATGACAGGGCCTACGAGCAGTACTTC
few	TRBJ2-7	13	TRBV5-6	NA	CASSLYSSYEQYF	TGTGCCAGCAGCTTGTATAGCTCCTACGAGCAGTACTTC
NA	TRBJ2-1	15	TRBV9	NA	CASSAGRGPYNEQFF	TGTGCCAGCTCCGCAGGGCGGGGGCCTTACAATGAGCAGTTCTTC
NA	TRBJ2-3	16	TRBV5-1	TRBD2	CASSFWTSGSTDTQYF	TGCGCCAGCAGCTTCTGGACTAGCGGGAGCACAGATACGCAGTATTTT
NA	TRBJ2-2	16	TRBV28	TRBD2	CASSPPTAGGTGELFF	TGTGCCAGCAGTCCCCCAACAGCGGGGGGCACCGGGGAGCTGTTTTTT
NA	TRBJ2-1	14	TRBV6-5	TRBD2	CASSLLAAHNEQFF	TGTGCCAGCAGTTTACTAGCGGCCCACAATGAGCAGTTCTTC
few	TRBJ1-1	14	TRBV12-3/TRBV12-4	NA	CASSTPEGGLEAFF	TGTGCCAGCAGCACCCCCGAAGGGGGACTTGAAGCTTTCTTT
NA	TRBJ1-2	13	TRBV30	NA	CAWTGPANYGYTF	TGTGCCTGGACAGGACCAGCTAACTATGGCTACACCTTC
NA	TRBJ2-4	11	TRBV15	NA	CATSRADIQYF	TGTGCCACCAGCAGAGCGGACATTCAGTACTTC
NA	TRBJ2-3	13	TRBV7-8	NA	CASSLGRPDTQYF	TGTGCCAGCAGCTTAGGCCGCCCAGATACGCAGTATTTT
NA	TRBJ2-1	17	TRBV12-3/TRBV12-4	TRBD2	CASSLLSGSGPYNEQFF	TGTGCCAGCAGCCTCCTCAGCGGGAGTGGTCCATACAATGAGCAGTTCTTC
NA	TRBJ1-1	12	TRBV27	TRBD1	CASGQQGAEAFF	TGTGCCAGCGGGCAACAGGGGGCCGAAGCTTTCTTT
NA	TRBJ1-4	15	TRBV5-5	TRBD1	CASSFRDRTHEKLFF	TGTGCCAGCAGCTTCCGGGACAGGACCCATGAAAAACTGTTTTTT
few	TRBJ2-3	15	TRBV6-4	NA	CASSELGLSTDTQYF	TGTGCCAGCAGTGAACTGGGACTTAGCACAGATACGCAGTATTTT
NA	TRBJ1-1	14	TRBV4-2	NA	CASSQERMGTEAFF	TGTGCCAGCAGCCAAGAACGGATGGGCACTGAAGCTTTCTTT
few	TRBJ2-7	16	TRBV4-1	TRBD2	CASSQDPRTSVDEQYF	TGCGCCAGCAGCCAAGATCCGCGGACTAGCGTGGACGAGCAGTACTTC
NA	TRBJ2-5	16	TRBV12-3/TRBV12-4	TRBD2	CASSLNQRGFGETQYF	TGTGCCAGCAGTTTAAATCAGCGGGGGTTCGGAGAGACCCAGTACTTC
few	TRBJ1-2	15	TRBV12-3/TRBV12-4	TRBD1	CASSFRNRGPHGYTF	TGTGCCAGCAGTTTTAGGAACAGGGGGCCCCATGGCTACACCTTC
NA	TRBJ2-4	16	TRBV6-2/TRBV6-3	NA	CASSLRQGRPKNIQYF	TGTGCCAGCAGCCTAAGGCAGGGACGGCCCAAAAACATTCAGTACTTC
NA	TRBJ1-1	16	TRBV20-1	TRBD1	CSARAPSGTANTEAFF	TGCAGTGCTAGAGCACCCTCCGGGACAGCGAACACTGAAGCTTTCTTT
few	TRBJ2-3	16	TRBV9	NA	CASSVGGRLGTDTQYF	TGTGCCAGCAGCGTAGGGGGGCGCCTCGGCACAGATACGCAGTATTTT
NA	TRBJ1-2	15	TRBV10-3	NA	CAIKDTGSSNYGYTF	TGTGCCATCAAGGACACTGGCTCGTCGAACTATGGCTACACCTTC
NA	TRBJ2-1	15	TRBV7-9	TRBD1	CASSLQGVEYNEQFF	TGTGCCAGCAGCCTACAGGGGGTTGAGTACAATGAGCAGTTCTTC
NA	TRBJ2-1	14	TRBV20-1	TRBD1	CSARDRTNYNEQFF	TGCAGTGCAAGGGACAGGACAAACTACAATGAGCAGTTCTTC
NA	TRBJ1-2	12	TRBV12-3/TRBV12-4	NA	CASSPAEGGYTF	TGTGCCAGCAGTCCCGCTGAAGGGGGCTACACCTTC
NA	TRBJ2-4	12	TRBV6-6	NA	CASSYSGGHKYF	TGTGCCAGCAGTTACTCAGGTGGCCATAAGTACTTC
NA	TRBJ1-2	13	TRBV5-1	NA	CASSPDRLAGYTF	TGCGCCAGCAGCCCCGACAGGTTAGCTGGCTACACCTTC
NA	TRBJ2-1	12	TRBV29-1	NA	CSAAGLANEQFF	TGCAGCGCTGCGGGATTGGCTAATGAGCAGTTCTTC
NA	TRBJ2-5	15	TRBV4-1	TRBD1	CASSQGTGGPETQYF	TGCGCCAGCAGCCAAGGGACAGGGGGCCCGGAGACCCAGTACTTC
NA	TRBJ2-5	13	TRBV7-2	TRBD1	CASSTGALETQYF	TGTGCCAGCAGTACAGGGGCGTTAGAGACCCAGTACTTC
NA	TRBJ2-3	13	TRBV27	NA	CASNGDSGDTQYF	TGTGCCAGCAATGGGGACTCCGGAGATACGCAGTATTTT
NA	TRBJ2-4	13	TRBV20-1	NA	CSALDAAKNIQYF	TGCAGTGCCTTGGACGCGGCCAAAAACATTCAGTACTTC
NA	TRBJ2-5	13	TRBV5-1	NA	CASSRVAQETQYF	TGCGCCAGCAGCCGGGTCGCTCAAGAGACCCAGTACTTC
few	TRBJ2-1	15	TRBV2	TRBD1	CASGENRDRGYEQFF	TGTGCCAGCGGGGAAAACCGGGACAGGGGCTATGAGCAGTTCTTC
NA	TRBJ2-7	13	TRBV12-3/TRBV12-4	TRBD2	CASKTSGRGEQYF	TGTGCCAGCAAGACTAGCGGGAGGGGTGAGCAGTACTTC
NA	TRBJ2-5	14	TRBV7-2	TRBD1	CASSGDRGWETQYF	TGTGCCAGCAGCGGGGACAGGGGGTGGGAGACCCAGTACTTC
NA	TRBJ2-3	20	TRBV5-1	TRBD2	CASSDEPGLALGVGTDTQYF	TGCGCCAGCAGCGACGAACCGGGACTAGCTCTGGGGGTCGGCACAGATACGCAGTATTTT
NA	TRBJ2-5	13	TRBV18	NA	CASSWTPQETQYF	TGTGCCAGCTCATGGACACCGCAAGAGACCCAGTACTTC
NA	TRBJ2-1	17	TRBV4-1	TRBD2	CASSQILTSGNGNEQFF	TGCGCCAGCAGCCAGATCCTGACTAGCGGGAATGGCAATGAGCAGTTCTTC
NA	TRBJ2-3	13	TRBV20-1	NA	CSARDPGPGTQYF	TGCAGTGCTAGAGATCCGGGGCCTGGCACGCAGTATTTT
few	TRBJ2-1	14	TRBV7-9	NA	CASSPPQGSDEQFF	TGTGCCAGCAGTCCCCCCCAGGGTTCCGATGAGCAGTTCTTC
NA	TRBJ2-1	16	TRBV29-1	TRBD1	CSVKGSGGRGRDEQFF	TGCAGCGTCAAAGGCTCTGGGGGCAGGGGGCGGGATGAGCAGTTCTTC
once	TRBJ2-1	11	TRBV5-1	NA	CAGSLASEQFF	TGCGCCGGCAGCTTAGCTAGTGAGCAGTTCTTC
NA	TRBJ2-1	16	TRBV3-1	NA	CASSSRPASDNNEQFF	TGTGCCAGCAGCTCCCGGCCGGCCAGCGATAACAATGAGCAGTTCTTC
few	TRBJ2-5	15	TRBV7-2	TRBD2	CASSLQTSGKETQYF	TGTGCCAGCAGTTTGCAGACTAGCGGGAAGGAGACCCAGTACTTC
NA	TRBJ2-1	11	TRBV29-1	NA	CSGLRMSEQFF	TGCAGCGGACTCCGAATGTCTGAGCAGTTCTTC
NA	TRBJ2-7	16	TRBV6-5	TRBD1	CASSYSWTGGSYEQYF	TGTGCCAGCAGTTACTCCTGGACAGGGGGAAGCTACGAGCAGTACTTC
NA	TRBJ2-5	13	TRBV9	NA	CTSSARDIETQYF	TGTACCAGCAGCGCCAGAGACATTGAGACCCAGTACTTC
NA	TRBJ2-5	15	TRBV6-2/TRBV6-3	NA	CASSSPDSPTETQYF	TGTGCCAGCAGTTCTCCCGACAGCCCCACGGAGACCCAGTACTTC
NA	TRBJ2-7	15	TRBV20-1	TRBD1	CSASKTGTAIYEQYF	TGCAGTGCTAGTAAGACCGGGACAGCAATCTACGAGCAGTACTTC